Listed below are T cell receptor beta chains from one sample, sequenced in a study of vaccination and CD4 T cells after COVID-19. These TCRs are of unknown antigen specificity. Each CDR3 protein gets one entry after TCRdb re-called the PCR reads with MiXCR. The sample contains 10,000 to 15,000 distinct CDR3 sequences, approximately 56% of which appear only once. Sample: CD4+ T cells from blood, cultured in vitro. The receptors were sampled from a human donor who had recovered from COVID-19. Both conserved end residues are part of each CDR3. The D gene is left open where the match is weak. Some rows mark clone size as missing; the rest say once, few, many or name a class of expanded clone.

j_call,clone_size,d_call,v_call,cdr3_nt,cdr3_aa
TRBJ2-5,NA,TRBD1,TRBV19,TGTGCCAGTAGTATCCCGGGGACAGGGCCAGTGGCGACCCAGTACTTC,CASSIPGTGPVATQYF
TRBJ1-5,NA,TRBD1,TRBV20-1,TGCAGTGCTACCACAGGGGGCAGCAATCAGCCCCAGCATTTT,CSATTGGSNQPQHF
TRBJ2-7,few,NA,TRBV15,TGTGCCACCAGAGCAGCTCTCCTCTCCTACGAGCAGTACTTC,CATRAALLSYEQYF
TRBJ1-5,NA,NA,TRBV19,TGTGCCAGTAGTATCCCGGGCAGGACGAATCAGCCCCAGCATTTT,CASSIPGRTNQPQHF
TRBJ2-1,NA,NA,TRBV7-2,TGTGCCAGCAGCTTTATAAGGAATGAGCAGTTCTTC,CASSFIRNEQFF
TRBJ1-3,NA,TRBD1,TRBV28,TGTGCCAGCGTAGGAGGGGGCGCGTCTGGAAACACCATATATTTT,CASVGGGASGNTIYF
TRBJ2-6,NA,NA,TRBV28,TGTGCCAGCCTTCGACAAGCTGGGGCCAACGTCCTGACTTTC,CASLRQAGANVLTF
TRBJ2-1,NA,NA,TRBV4-1,TGCGCCAGCAGCCAAGAGTCCGGCGGGCGACAGTTCTTC,CASSQESGGRQFF
TRBJ2-2,once,NA,TRBV7-2,TGTGCCAGCACCCTAAGAGGGACCGGGGAGCTGTTTTTT,CASTLRGTGELFF
TRBJ2-7,few,NA,TRBV15,TGTGCCACCAGCAAAAGCGGTAGAACCTACGAGCAGTACTTC,CATSKSGRTYEQYF
TRBJ1-5,NA,NA,TRBV6-1,TGTGCCAGCAACGTTGAGGTATTGAGCAATCAGCCCCAGCATTTT,CASNVEVLSNQPQHF
TRBJ2-1,NA,TRBD2,TRBV7-3,TGTGCCAGCAGCCGAAGACTAGCGGGCGGTGAGCAGTTCTTC,CASSRRLAGGEQFF
TRBJ1-5,once,NA,TRBV28,TGTGCCAGCAATAGCAATCAGCCCCAGCATTTT,CASNSNQPQHF
TRBJ2-7,NA,NA,TRBV21-1,TGTGCCAGCAGCAAAGTACGAACCCGCAAGTACTTC,CASSKVRTRKYF
TRBJ2-2,NA,NA,TRBV6-1,TGTGCCAGCAGCGTCTGGGGGCCAAACACCGGGGAGCTGTTTTTT,CASSVWGPNTGELFF
TRBJ2-3,NA,NA,TRBV19,TGTGCCAGTAGGGATTCGGGCACAGATACGCAGTATTTT,CASRDSGTDTQYF
TRBJ2-7,NA,NA,TRBV3-1,TGTGCCAGCAGCAGGACTGACACCTACGAGCAGTACTTC,CASSRTDTYEQYF
TRBJ1-2,NA,TRBD1,TRBV12-3/TRBV12-4,TGTGCCAGCAGTCCTGGGACAGCCGTCTATGGCTACACCTTC,CASSPGTAVYGYTF
TRBJ1-1,NA,TRBD1,TRBV10-3,TGTGCCATCAGCGACAGGGAGAGGAACACTGAAGCTTTCTTT,CAISDRERNTEAFF
TRBJ2-1,NA,NA,TRBV20-1,TGCAGTGCTAGAGTGGCGGGTACCTCCTACAATGAGCAGTTCTTC,CSARVAGTSYNEQFF
TRBJ2-1,NA,TRBD2,TRBV15,TGTGCCACCAGCGGTGTAGCGGGAGCTTCCGAGGGTGAGCAGTTCTTC,CATSGVAGASEGEQFF
TRBJ2-2,few,NA,TRBV10-3,TGTGCCCTATCTAGCATATCCACCGGGGAGCTGTTTTTT,CALSSISTGELFF